The 10 T cell receptor beta chains below all came from one sample that was sequenced in a study of cytomegalovirus exposure and HLA in healthy donors. The method was immunoSEQ multiplex PCR; TCRdb's version includes in-frame clones alone and lacks a portion of them. The table includes roughly 90,000 clones, 85% detected once. Sequenced: PBMCs. Receptors originate from a man between 18 and 29 years old in good health and CMV-seropositive.

The chain couples TRBV2 to TRBJ1-2, with 9 positions matching TRBD1. Germline V gives CDR1 SNHLY, CDR2 FYNNEI. The CDR3 runs to 16 residues. J lost 5 bases, V lost 6 bases, and 13 bases had no gene match. CDR3 in amino acids: CASRTGTGSQFYGYTF. CDR3 bases: TGTGCCAGCAGGACCGGGACAGGGTCCCAATTTTATGGCTACACCTTC.

J is TRBJ2-5 and V is TRBV15; D ambiguous. Trimming removed 4 bases from V and 0 bases from J, with 6 bases in between. The CDR3 covers 13 residues. Germline V gene data show CDR1 as LNHNV and CDR2 as YYDKDF (reference sequence). The CDR3 DNA reads as TGTGCCACCAGCAACATAAACCAAGAGACCCAGTACTTC. It encodes CATSNINQETQYF. Combining the CDR3 with reference TRBV15 and TRBJ2-5 gives the whole variable domain DAMVIQNPRYQVTQFGKPVTLSCSQTLNHNVMYWYQQKSSQAPKLLFHYYDKDFNNEADTPDNFQSRRPNTSFCFLDIRSPGLGDTAMYLCATSNINQETQYFGPGTRLLVL.

V usage is TRBV6-1 and J usage is TRBJ1-4; tentatively, D is TRBD1 (5 bases). In germline, CDR1 is MNHNS, CDR2 SASEGT. The CDR3 spans 13 residues. V was trimmed by 6 bases and J by 14 bases, leaving 19 bases between them. In nucleotides, the CDR3 is TGTGCCAGCAGAGCTGAGACGGGGGGAAAGCTGTTTTTT. Protein: CASRAETGGKLFF.

The J gene is TRBJ2-7, the V gene TRBV4-2, with 8 bases that match TRBD2. Germline CDR1 reads LGHNA; CDR2 reads YNFKEQ. V gave up 0 bases and J gave up 2 bases; unmatched junction bases: 6. This CDR3 is built from 16 residues. As DNA, the CDR3 is TGTGCCAGCAGCCAAGATTTAACTAGCGGAACCTACGAGCAGTACTTC. Protein: CASSQDLTSGTYEQYF.

V usage is TRBV18 and J usage is TRBJ1-1; D is uncertain. V was shortened by 3 bases and J by 2 bases, with 7 bases between the two germline ends. Germline V gene lookup returns CDR1 KGHSH and CDR2 LQKENI. This CDR3 spans 13 amino acids. CDR3 region: CASSPPENTEAFF. The CDR3 region has the DNA TGTGCCAGCTCACCGCCAGAAAACACTGAAGCTTTCTTT.

The chain links TRBV6-1 to TRBJ1-4; D gene ambiguous. Trimming removed 2 bases from V and 8 bases from J, with 12 bases in between. CDR3 size: 14 residues. From germline, CDR1 is MNHNS and CDR2 SASEGT. Here the CDR3 DNA reads TGTGCCAGCAGTGAAAGGGAGACACGGGAAAAACTGTTTTTT. Residues: CASSERETREKLFF.

The J gene is TRBJ1-4, the V gene TRBV7-9; tentative D call: TRBD1 (5 bases). The germline V gene encodes CDR1 SEHNR and CDR2 FQNEAQ (reference sequence). The ends were cut back, 11 bases at V and 5 bases at J, with 15 bases in the middle. The CDR3 runs 13 residues. Here the CDR3 DNA reads TGTGCCTTCAGTCAGGGAGGAAATGAAAAACTGTTTTTT. Translated, it gives CAFSQGGNEKLFF.

This sequence joins TRBV7-9 and TRBJ2-7, with D possibly matching TRBD2 (5 bases). V shed 4 bases and J shed 3 bases, with 16 bases lying between them. The germline V gene has CDR1 SEHNR and CDR2 FQNEAQ (reference sequence). The CDR3 consists of 15 residues. CDR3 in amino acids: CASSSPSDGNYEQYF. As DNA, the CDR3 is TGTGCCAGCAGCTCCCCCTCCGACGGGAACTACGAGCAGTACTTC.

The chain joins TRBV6-5 to TRBJ2-7; D unclear. The CDR3 is made up of 13 amino acids. The V gene's germline CDR1 is MNHEY and CDR2 SVGAGI. Trimming removed 2 bases from V and 4 bases from J, with 9 bases in between. CDR3 in amino acids: CASSYRSGYEQYV. The CDR3 bases are TGTGCCAGCAGTTACCGGTCCGGGTACGAGCAGTACGTC.

The rearrangement joins TRBV5-1 to TRBJ2-1, with D perhaps matching TRBD1 (6 bases). Trimming pared 0 bases from V and 6 bases from J, leaving 25 bases between. The germline CDR1 and CDR2 sequences are SGHRS and YFSETQ. The CDR3 is 19 residues long. The CDR3 region is CASSLGWGPTGTRGNEQFF. The CDR3 nucleotides are TGCGCCAGCAGCTTGGGGTGGGGGCCCACGGGAACTAGGGGCAATGAGCAGTTCTTC.